Presented here are 30 T cell receptor beta chains from one specimen sequenced in a study of T cell responses to AZD1222 COVID-19 vaccine. Assay used: immunoSEQ multiplex PCR; TCRdb lists only in-frame clones, some missing. In the table there are roughly 140,000 clones, roughly nine tenths of which are singletons. Sequenced material: peripheral blood, taken 28 days after the second AZD1222 dose. The source of these receptors is an adult who received the AZD1222 COVID-19 vaccine.

V usage is TRBV4-1 and J usage is TRBJ1-2, with D hard to call. There are 12 residues in the CDR3. The V end lost 1 base, the J end lost 8 bases, and 8 bases lay between the germline ends. The germline CDR1 and CDR2 sequences are MGHRA and YSYEKL. The CDR3: CASSQGIGGYTF. Here the CDR3 DNA reads TGCGCCAGCAGCCAAGGGATTGGCGGCTACACCTTC.

V and J are TRBV11-2 and TRBJ2-2; 9 bases agree with TRBD2. Germline V gives CDR1 SGHAT, CDR2 FQNNGV. The J segment lost 5 bases and the V segment lost 7 bases, leaving 5 bases of the junction unmatched. The CDR3 spans 14 residues. The CDR3 region is CASKAGGTTGELFF. The CDR3 DNA follows: TGTGCCAGCAAAGCGGGAGGAACTACCGGGGAGCTGTTTTTT.

The chain couples TRBV5-6 to TRBJ2-7, with 13 bases lining up with TRBD2. V was pared by 4 bases and J by 2 bases, with 3 bases of the junction left unmatched. From germline, CDR1 is SGHDT and CDR2 YYEEEE. The CDR3 consists of 15 residues. As DNA, the CDR3 is TGTGCCAGCAGCCCCGGACTAGCGGGGGCCTACGAGCAGTACTTC. Protein product: CASSPGLAGAYEQYF.

The chain couples TRBV30 to TRBJ1-6; TRBD1 matches 7 bases. V dropped 3 bases and J dropped 8; count of bases not matched to a gene: 13. CDR1 GTSNPN and CDR2 SVGIG come from the germline V gene (reference sequence). This CDR3 region has 16 residues. CDR3 residues: CAWRANKGGSHSPLHF. Here the CDR3 DNA reads TGTGCCTGGAGAGCAAACAAAGGGGGCTCGCATTCACCCCTCCACTTT.

This chain links TRBV5-1 with TRBJ1-5; unclear D gene. The CDR3 has 15 amino acids. With 4 bases removed from V and 0 bases from J, the gap between germline ends came to 11 bases. The germline gives CDR1 SGHRS, CDR2 YFSETQ. The CDR3 bases are TGCGCCAGCAGCCCGGGCCATAATAGCAATCAGCCCCAGCATTTT. It translates to CASSPGHNSNQPQHF.

The rearrangement uses TRBV6-5 and TRBJ2-7; 7 bases align to TRBD2. V lost 6 bases, J lost 3 bases, and 5 bases stayed unmatched. The CDR3 has 13 amino acids. CDR1 MNHEY and CDR2 SVGAGI come from the germline V gene. The CDR3 DNA reads as TGTGCCAGCAGATCCGGGACTAACTACGAGCAGTACTTC. This encodes CASRSGTNYEQYF.

This chain joins TRBV5-8 and TRBJ2-1, with 11 bases aligning to TRBD1. V trimming: 3 bases; J trimming: 6 bases; junction bases outside the gene matches: 5. The CDR3 loop spans 15 amino acids. CDR1 and CDR2 (germline): SGHTS, YDEGEE. CDR3 in DNA: TGTGCCAGCAGCTCCGGACAGGGGGCGGTCAATGAGCAGTTCTTC. Its protein is CASSSGQGAVNEQFF.

This clone has more than one count but fewer than ten. This chain connects TRBV19 to TRBJ1-3; D is unclear. The CDR3 is 13 residues long. V lost 3 bases and J lost 4, with 7 bases in between. Germline lookup yields CDR1 LNHDA and CDR2 SQIVND (reference sequence). The CDR3 reads CASSIANGNTIYF. The DNA of the CDR3 is TGTGCCAGTAGTATTGCCAACGGAAACACCATATATTTT.

This chain links TRBV7-2 with TRBJ1-4; D not certain. CDR1 is SGHTA and CDR2 is FQGNSA in the germline V gene. The CDR3 spans 14 residues. V lost 3 bases and J lost 0, with 5 bases in between. In DNA form, the CDR3 reads TGTGCCAGCAGCTTCCAGCCAACTAATGAAAAACTGTTTTTT. This codes for CASSFQPTNEKLFF.

The J gene is TRBJ1-3, the V gene TRBV5-1, with 10 bases lining up with TRBD1. Germline values: CDR1 SGHRS, CDR2 YFSETQ. CDR3 length equals 15 residues. V was pared by 3 bases and J by 2 bases, with 2 bases of the junction left unmatched. The CDR3 sequence is CASSWGQGTGNTIYF. The CDR3 DNA follows: TGCGCCAGCAGCTGGGGACAGGGGACTGGAAACACCATATATTTT.

This rearrangement joins TRBV19 to TRBJ1-4; 9 bases fit TRBD1. The CDR3 is made up of 16 amino acids. Germline CDR1 LNHDA, CDR2 SQIVND (reference sequence). The V gene end was trimmed by 5 bases and the J gene end by 7 bases; junction bases not matched to a gene: 11. The chain's CDR3 is CASSAFTGGRSEKLFF. CDR3 bases: TGTGCCAGTAGTGCGTTTACAGGGGGCCGGAGTGAAAAACTGTTTTTT.

V usage is TRBV6-5 and J usage is TRBJ1-5, with unresolved D. Germline values: CDR1 MNHEY, CDR2 SVGAGI. This CDR3 has 12 residues. The V end lost 6 bases, the J end lost 3 bases, and 6 bases lay between the germline ends. In nucleotides, the CDR3 is TGTGCCAGCAGGGTAGTCAATCAGCCCCAGCATTTT. Translation: CASRVVNQPQHF.

This clone was detected once. The CDR3 sequence: CASRTDRGPTDTQYF. In DNA form, the CDR3 reads TGTGCCAGCAGAACAGACAGGGGCCCCACAGATACGCAGTATTTT. The chain links TRBV6-5 to TRBJ2-3; 8 positions match TRBD1. The CDR3 loop spans 15 amino acids. In germline, CDR1 is MNHEY, CDR2 SVGAGI. The V segment lost 6 bases and the J segment 2 bases; nucleotides outside the gene matches: 7.

V usage is TRBV2 and J usage is TRBJ2-1; no reliable D call. The CDR3 is 14 residues long. Germline V gene data show CDR1 as SNHLY and CDR2 as FYNNEI. V was cut by 8 bases and J by 7 bases, with 18 bases left in between. CDR3 coding DNA: TGTGCCAGCCTAAAGCCTGGGGTAGGGAATGAGCAGTTCTTC. It yields the protein CASLKPGVGNEQFF.

The chain employs TRBV3-1 (or the pseudogene TRBV3-2) and TRBJ1-5, with 9 bases fitting TRBD1. The CDR3 runs to 15 residues. In germline, CDR1 is LGHDT, CDR2 YNNKEL (reference sequence). V dropped 4 bases and J dropped 7; count of bases not matched to a gene: 8. CDR3 sequence (DNA): TGTGCCAGCAGCCGGACAGGGGCTCCTGGGCAGCCCCAGCATTTT. Translation: CASSRTGAPGQPQHF.

The chain joins TRBV6-1 to TRBJ1-1, with no clear D. Germline assignment: CDR1 MNHNS and CDR2 SASEGT. The CDR3 covers 13 residues. The V end lost 1 base, the J end lost 5 bases, and 8 bases lay between the germline ends. The CDR3: CASSEVWATEAFF. The DNA of the CDR3 is TGTGCCAGCAGTGAAGTTTGGGCTACTGAAGCTTTCTTT.

The chain has TRBV3-1 (or the pseudogene TRBV3-2) and TRBJ1-2; D perhaps matches TRBD1 (6 bases). Trimming pared 5 bases from V and 6 bases from J, leaving 10 bases between. The CDR3 loop spans 12 amino acids. Germline values: CDR1 LGHDT, CDR2 YNNKEL (reference sequence). CDR3 nucleotides: TGTGCCAGCAGCGAATACAGGGATGGCTACACCTTC. Protein product: CASSEYRDGYTF.

The chain carries TRBV7-9 and TRBJ2-7, with 7 bases identical to TRBD1. Germline-derived CDR1 and CDR2 are SEHNR and FQNEAQ (reference sequence). The CDR3 contains 14 residues. The ends lost 4 bases at V and 7 bases at J; junction bases unmatched: 10. CDR3 protein: CASSSPDRAREQYF. In DNA, the CDR3 is TGTGCCAGCAGCTCCCCCGACAGGGCTAGGGAGCAGTACTTC.

The rearrangement uses TRBV10-1 and TRBJ2-7; the match to TRBD1 covers 7 bases. This CDR3 is 13 amino acids long. The J segment lost 0 bases and the V segment lost 6 bases, leaving 2 bases of the junction unmatched. Germline-derived CDR1 and CDR2 are WNHNN and SYGVQD (reference sequence). The CDR3 here is CASSAGGSYEQYF. The DNA of the CDR3 is TGCGCCAGCAGCGCAGGGGGCTCCTACGAGCAGTACTTC.

The chain carries TRBV7-2 and TRBJ2-7; D is unclear. Germline CDR1 SGHTA, CDR2 FQGNSA. The V end lost 5 bases, the J end lost 4 bases, and 9 bases lay between the germline ends. This CDR3 has 12 residues. The CDR3 protein is CASSLTLYEQYF. CDR3 DNA: TGTGCCAGCAGCCTGACTTTATACGAGCAGTACTTC.

The table lists this clone with a count of one. This rearrangement joins TRBV9 to TRBJ2-5, with TRBD2 matching 7 bases. V shed 3 bases, J shed 5 bases, and the junction held 7 bases outside the gene matches. CDR1 and CDR2 (germline): SGDLS, YYNGEE. This CDR3 comprises 14 residues. DNA of the CDR3: TGTGCCAGCAGCGGACGGGAGGAGGGGGAGACCCAGTACTTC. This translates into CASSGREEGETQYF.

The chain joins TRBV9 to TRBJ2-1; 7 nucleotides line up with TRBD2. This CDR3 contains 19 residues. With V trimmed by 3 bases and J by 1 base, 16 bases remained unmatched. Per the germline V gene, CDR1 is SGDLS and CDR2 is YYNGEE. In DNA form, the CDR3 reads TGTGCCAGCAGCGCACCCGGGGGGAGTGGGAGCTTATCCTACAATGAGCAGTTCTTC. It yields the protein CASSAPGGSGSLSYNEQFF.

This sequence joins TRBV5-4 and TRBJ1-4; D gene uncertain. CDR3 length: 13 amino acids. V gave up 4 bases and J gave up 7 bases, with 11 bases separating them. Germline V gene sequence: CDR1 SGHNT, CDR2 YYREEE (reference sequence). CDR3 region: CASSIRPGEKLFF. The CDR3 coding sequence is TGTGCCAGCAGCATCCGACCCGGTGAAAAACTGTTTTTT.

This chain connects TRBV30 to TRBJ2-7; D is ambiguous. Trimming left V 0 bases short and J 3 bases short, with 9 bases between. CDR1 and CDR2 (germline): GTSNPN, SVGIG (reference sequence). CDR3 length: 13 amino acids. Here the CDR3 reads CAWSVAVIYEQYF. The CDR3 DNA reads TGTGCCTGGAGTGTCGCGGTCATCTACGAGCAGTACTTC.

This clone has only a few counts. Other DNA sequences from this sample encode an identical CDR3 as well. The rearrangement joins TRBV5-4 to TRBJ1-2, with TRBD1 matching over 8 bases. This CDR3 is built from 14 residues. Germline loops: CDR1 SGHNT, CDR2 YYREEE (reference sequence). Trimming removed 0 bases from V and 2 bases from J; junction bases left unmatched: 0. CDR3 amino acids: CASSLGQGNYGYTF. The DNA for the CDR3 is TGTGCCAGCAGCTTGGGACAGGGGAACTATGGCTACACCTTC.

The chain recombines TRBV7-8 with TRBJ2-5; 9 nucleotides align to TRBD2. With V trimmed by 5 bases and J by 0 bases, 13 bases remained unmatched. CDR3 size: 18 residues. CDR1 SGHVS and CDR2 FQNEAQ come from the germline V gene. The CDR3 loop reads CASSPGGGGESYQETQYF. In nucleotides, the CDR3 is TGTGCCAGCAGCCCGGGAGGCGGGGGGGAGTCTTACCAAGAGACCCAGTACTTC.

This chain joins TRBV12-5 and TRBJ1-1; 10 bases are a match to TRBD1. The germline V gene has CDR1 LGHNT and CDR2 FRNRAP. V was clipped by 5 bases and J by 3 bases; unmatched bases: 12. The CDR3 contains 17 residues. The chain's CDR3 is CASGLSPGQGFYTEAFF. The CDR3 region has the DNA TGTGCTAGTGGTCTTAGTCCGGGACAGGGGTTTTACACTGAAGCTTTCTTT.

This chain joins TRBV2 and TRBJ1-5; D remains unclear. Germline V gives CDR1 SNHLY, CDR2 FYNNEI. Trimming shortened V by 1 base and J by 9 bases, and 10 bases separated the two germline ends. CDR3 length equals 13 residues. This chain's CDR3 is CASSEERARPQHF. Here the CDR3 DNA reads TGTGCCAGCAGTGAAGAAAGGGCTCGGCCCCAGCATTTT.

CDR3 region: CASSLGVRGGAEQYF. For the CDR3, the DNA is TGTGCCAGCAGCTTAGGGGTCAGGGGAGGAGCCGAGCAGTACTTC. The chain recombines TRBV13 with TRBJ2-7, with D tentatively TRBD1 or TRBD2 (6 bases each). The CDR3 sequence is 15 residues long. The V and J ends lost 0 bases and 6 bases respectively, with 15 bases between them. Germline lookup yields CDR1 PRHDT and CDR2 FYEKMQ (reference sequence).

For this clone: This sample also contains other DNA sequences that code for the same CDR3. The chain links TRBV2 to TRBJ2-2, with 9 nucleotides matching TRBD1. This CDR3 is built from 15 residues. J lost 6 bases, V lost 6 bases, and 8 bases had no gene match. Germline assignment: CDR1 SNHLY and CDR2 FYNNEI. The CDR3 region has the DNA TGTGCCAGCAGCGGGGACAGGGTCGGGCCCGGGGAGCTGTTTTTT. Protein sequence: CASSGDRVGPGELFF.